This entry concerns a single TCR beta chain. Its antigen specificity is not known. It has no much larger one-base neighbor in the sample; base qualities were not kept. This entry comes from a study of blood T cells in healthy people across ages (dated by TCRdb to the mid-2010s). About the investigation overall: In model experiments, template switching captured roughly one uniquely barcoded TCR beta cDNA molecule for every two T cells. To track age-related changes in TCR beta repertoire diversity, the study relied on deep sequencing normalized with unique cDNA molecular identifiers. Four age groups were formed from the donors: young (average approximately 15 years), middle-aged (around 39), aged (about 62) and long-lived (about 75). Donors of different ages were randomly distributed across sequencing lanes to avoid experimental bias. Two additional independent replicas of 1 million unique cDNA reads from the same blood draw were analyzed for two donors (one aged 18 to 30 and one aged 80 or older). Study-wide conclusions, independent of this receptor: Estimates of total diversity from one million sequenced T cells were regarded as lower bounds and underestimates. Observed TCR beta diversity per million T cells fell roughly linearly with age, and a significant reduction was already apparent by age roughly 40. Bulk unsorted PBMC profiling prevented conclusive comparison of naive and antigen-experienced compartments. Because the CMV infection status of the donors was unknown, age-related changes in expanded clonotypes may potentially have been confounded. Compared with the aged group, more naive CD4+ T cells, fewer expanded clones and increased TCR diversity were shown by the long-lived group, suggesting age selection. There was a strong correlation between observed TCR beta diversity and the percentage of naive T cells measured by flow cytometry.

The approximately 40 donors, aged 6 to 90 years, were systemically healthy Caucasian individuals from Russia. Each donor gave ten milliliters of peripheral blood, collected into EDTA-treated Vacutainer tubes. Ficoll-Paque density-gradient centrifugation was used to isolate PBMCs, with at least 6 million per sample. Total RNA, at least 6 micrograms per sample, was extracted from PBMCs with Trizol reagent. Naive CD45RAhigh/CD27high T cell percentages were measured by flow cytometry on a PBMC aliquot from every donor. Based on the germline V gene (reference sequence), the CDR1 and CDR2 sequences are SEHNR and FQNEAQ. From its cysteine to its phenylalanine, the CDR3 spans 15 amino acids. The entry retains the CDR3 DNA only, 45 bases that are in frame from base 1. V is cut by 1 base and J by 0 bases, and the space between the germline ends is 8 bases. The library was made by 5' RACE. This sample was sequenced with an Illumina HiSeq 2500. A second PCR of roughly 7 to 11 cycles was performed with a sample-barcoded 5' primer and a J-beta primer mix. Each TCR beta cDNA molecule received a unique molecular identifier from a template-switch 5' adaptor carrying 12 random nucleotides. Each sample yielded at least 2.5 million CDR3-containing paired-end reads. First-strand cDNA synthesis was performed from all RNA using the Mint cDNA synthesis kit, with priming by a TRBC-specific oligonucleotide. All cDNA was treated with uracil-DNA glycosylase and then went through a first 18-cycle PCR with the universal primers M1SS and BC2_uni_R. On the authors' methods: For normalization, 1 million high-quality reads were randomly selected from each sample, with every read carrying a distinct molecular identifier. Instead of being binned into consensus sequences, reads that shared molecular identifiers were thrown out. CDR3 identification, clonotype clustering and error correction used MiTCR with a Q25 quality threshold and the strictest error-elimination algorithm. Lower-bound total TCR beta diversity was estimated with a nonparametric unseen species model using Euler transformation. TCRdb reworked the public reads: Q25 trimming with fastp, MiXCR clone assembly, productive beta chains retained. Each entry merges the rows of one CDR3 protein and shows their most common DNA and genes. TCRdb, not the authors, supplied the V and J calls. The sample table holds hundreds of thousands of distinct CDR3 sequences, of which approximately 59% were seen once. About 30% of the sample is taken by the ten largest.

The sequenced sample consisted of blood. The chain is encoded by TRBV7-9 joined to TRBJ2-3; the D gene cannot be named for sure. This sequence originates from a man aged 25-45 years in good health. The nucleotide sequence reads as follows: TGTGCCAGCAGCTTAGGGTCCACTAGCACAGATACGCAGTATTTT. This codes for CASSLGSTSTDTQYF.